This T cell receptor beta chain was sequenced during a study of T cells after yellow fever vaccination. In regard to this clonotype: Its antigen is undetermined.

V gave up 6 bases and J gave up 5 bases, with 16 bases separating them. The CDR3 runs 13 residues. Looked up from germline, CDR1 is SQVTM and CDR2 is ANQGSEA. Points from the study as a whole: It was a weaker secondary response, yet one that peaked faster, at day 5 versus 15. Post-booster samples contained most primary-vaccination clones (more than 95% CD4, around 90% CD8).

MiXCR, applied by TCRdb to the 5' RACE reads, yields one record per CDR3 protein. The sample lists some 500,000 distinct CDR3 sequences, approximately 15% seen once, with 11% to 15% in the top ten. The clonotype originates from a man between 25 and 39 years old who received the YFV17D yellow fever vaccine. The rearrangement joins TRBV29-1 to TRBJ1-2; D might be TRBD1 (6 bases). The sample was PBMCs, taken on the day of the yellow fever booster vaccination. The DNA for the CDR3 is TGCAGCGTGGTGGACAGAGGACAATATGGCTACACCTTC. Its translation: CSVVDRGQYGYTF.